These 9 T cell receptor beta chains share one sample of origin, sequenced in a study of T cells in localized non-small cell lung cancer. Here immunoSEQ multiplex PCR was the method, and the copy in TCRdb shows in-frame clones only, minus some. Of fewer than 45,000 clones listed, about 80% are singletons. The sample consisted of peripheral blood, taken before any cancer treatment. These receptors were taken from a male donor at least 60 years old with stage III squamous cell lung carcinoma.

The chain uses TRBV7-2 and TRBJ2-7; 7 bases match TRBD1. The CDR3 sequence is 17 residues long. Trimming cost V 4 bases and J 0 bases; bases outside gene matches: 12. Germline loops: CDR1 SGHTA, CDR2 FQGNSA. CDR3 residues: CASSSRLRAGGSYEQYF. The CDR3 coding sequence is TGTGCCAGCAGCTCCCGCTTACGAGCAGGGGGCTCCTACGAGCAGTACTTC.

The chain links TRBV5-1 to TRBJ2-1; the match to TRBD1 covers 8 bases. The germline CDR1 and CDR2 sequences are SGHRS and YFSETQ. V lost 0 bases, J lost 6 bases, and 5 bases stayed unmatched. The CDR3 consists of 15 residues. DNA of the CDR3: TGCGCCAGCAGCTTGGGGACAGGGTCCACCAATGAGCAGTTCTTC. This translates into CASSLGTGSTNEQFF.

The chain carries TRBV2 and TRBJ1-5; D possibly corresponds to TRBD1 (6 bases). This CDR3 is 14 amino acids long. Germline loops: CDR1 SNHLY, CDR2 FYNNEI. Trimming removed 8 bases at V and 1 base at J, with 12 bases between. The CDR3 DNA reads as TGTGCCAGCTGTGGACAGACAAGCAATCAGCCCCAGCATTTT. It is translated as CASCGQTSNQPQHF.

J is TRBJ1-2 and V is TRBV7-6; D not resolved. The CDR3 is 13 residues long. V lost 0 bases to trimming and J lost 8 bases, with 10 bases between them. Germline CDR1 is SGHVS and CDR2 is FNYEAQ. The CDR3 DNA is TGTGCCAGCAGCTTAGCCCCCAGTGGGGGCTACACCTTC. This codes for CASSLAPSGGYTF.

The chain joins TRBV11-2 to TRBJ2-7, with TRBD2 matching 12 bases. The CDR3 is 16 amino acids. V lost 3 bases, J lost 0 bases, and 3 bases stayed unmatched. Germline V gene sequence: CDR1 SGHAT, CDR2 FQNNGV. Written as DNA, the CDR3 is TGTGCCAGCAGCTTCGGACTAGCGGGGCTCTCCTACGAGCAGTACTTC. It encodes CASSFGLAGLSYEQYF. Filled out from reference TRBV11-2 and TRBJ2-7, the complete variable domain reads EAGVAQSPRYKIIEKRQSVAFWCNPISGHATLYWYQQILGQGPKLLIQFQNNGVVDDSQLPKDRFSAERLKGVDSTLKIQPAKLEDSAVYLCASSFGLAGLSYEQYFGPGTRLTVT.

This sequence joins TRBV18 and TRBJ1-2; D call uncertain. Germline V gene data show CDR1 as KGHSH and CDR2 as LQKENI. The CDR3 length is 14 residues. Trimming stripped 1 base from V and 8 bases from J, with 14 bases between. DNA for the CDR3: TGTGCCAGCTCACCACAAACAGCCTATGGCGGCTACACCTTC. Translated: CASSPQTAYGGYTF. The full variable domain, rest sourced from reference TRBV18 and TRBJ1-2, is NAGVMQNPRHLVRRRGQEARLRCSPMKGHSHVYWYRQLPEEGLKFMVYLQKENIIDESGMPKERFSAEFPKEGPSILRIQQVVRGDSAAYFCASSPQTAYGGYTFGSGTRLTVV.

This rearrangement joins TRBV9 to TRBJ1-1; D uncertain. V was trimmed by 0 bases and J by 6 bases, leaving 12 bases between them. Germline V lookup: CDR1 SGDLS, CDR2 YYNGEE. The CDR3 length is 14 residues. The CDR3 region is CASSVVITAAEAFF. The DNA of the CDR3 is TGTGCCAGCAGCGTAGTAATTACAGCAGCTGAAGCTTTCTTT.

The chain recombines TRBV11-1 with TRBJ1-2; the match to TRBD1 covers 7 bases. The V and J ends lost 6 bases and 3 bases, in that order; junction bases with no gene match: 7. Germline CDR1 SGHAT, CDR2 FQDESV (reference sequence). CDR3 length: 14 amino acids. CDR3 protein: CASRDPGTDYGYTF. For the CDR3, the DNA is TGTGCCAGCAGGGATCCGGGGACAGACTATGGCTACACCTTC.

The chain uses TRBV6-4 and TRBJ1-1; D is undetermined. Trimming took 5 bases from V and 1 from J, leaving 11 bases between them. CDR3 length: 14 residues. Germline values: CDR1 MRHNA, CDR2 SNTAGT. CDR3 loop: CASSLDTGNTEAFF. The CDR3 DNA sequence: TGTGCCAGCAGTCTTGACACTGGGAACACTGAAGCTTTCTTT.